This is a list of T cell receptor beta chains from one sample in a study of technical replicates of blood from several donors. Assay used: immunoSEQ multiplex PCR; TCRdb lists only in-frame clones, some missing. The top ten hold approximately 0.45% of the sample, which has tens of thousands of clones, just under 95% seen once. The specimen was T cells isolated from PBMCs. The source of these receptors is a human donor in good health. Each CDR3 is given with its conserved first and last residue. The D gene is left open where the match is weak. Clone size, where shown, is once, few, many, or a class for clones that have expanded.

d_call j_call clone_size cdr3_length v_call cdr3_aa cdr3_nt
TRBD1 TRBJ1-1 once 15 TRBV29-1 CSVEDGQAENTEAFF TGCAGCGTTGAAGACGGACAGGCCGAGAACACTGAAGCTTTCTTT
TRBD1 TRBJ1-2 - 14 TRBV6-1 CASRNIGTGYGYTF TGTGCCAGCAGAAATATTGGGACAGGCTATGGCTACACCTTC
- TRBJ1-1 - 13 TRBV2 CASSGQLNTEAFF TGTGCCAGCAGTGGACAGTTGAACACTGAAGCTTTCTTT
- TRBJ1-1 - 15 TRBV4-1 CASSQDSLGGERAFF TGCGCCAGCAGCCAAGATTCTCTCGGGGGTGAGAGAGCTTTCTTT
TRBD2 TRBJ2-1 - 16 TRBV15 CATGRLAELYYNEQFF TGTGCCACAGGGAGACTAGCGGAACTCTACTACAATGAGCAGTTCTTC
- TRBJ2-3 once 14 TRBV4-2 CASSQGEGGDTQYF TGTGCCAGCAGCCAAGGGGAGGGGGGGGATACGCAGTATTTT
- TRBJ2-1 - 16 TRBV4-1 CASSQDAPGGRREQFF TGCGCCAGCAGCCAAGATGCCCCAGGGGGGAGGAGGGAACAGTTCTTC
- TRBJ2-1 - 12 TRBV18 CASSPLNNEQFF TGTGCCAGCTCACCACTCAACAATGAGCAGTTCTTC
TRBD1 TRBJ2-7 - 15 TRBV19 CASSITGTGPYEQYF TGTGCCAGTAGTATTACCGGGACAGGGCCCTACGAGCAGTACTTC
TRBD1 TRBJ1-5 - 14 TRBV10-2 CASEPGQGHQPQHF TGCGCCAGTGAACCGGGACAGGGCCATCAGCCCCAGCATTTT
TRBD1 TRBJ1-5 - 15 TRBV28 CASKGGRGLWQPQHF TGTGCCAGCAAGGGAGGCAGGGGGCTTTGGCAGCCCCAGCATTTT
- TRBJ2-3 - 18 TRBV9 CASSVIGSGYGGADTQYF TGTGCCAGCAGCGTAATCGGTAGCGGGTACGGGGGCGCAGATACGCAGTATTTT
- TRBJ1-1 - 17 TRBV5-1 CASSRRDIDQGNTEAFF TGCGCCAGCAGCCGCCGGGACATAGATCAGGGGAACACTGAAGCTTTCTTT
- TRBJ2-7 - 17 TRBV19 CASSIGQGSTSSYEQYF TGTGCCAGTAGTATAGGGCAGGGGTCGACAAGCTCCTACGAGCAGTACTTC
TRBD2 TRBJ2-3 - 16 TRBV7-3 CASSLSLAGVGDTQYF TGTGCCAGCAGCTTATCCCTAGCGGGAGTTGGGGATACGCAGTATTTT
- TRBJ2-7 - 14 TRBV5-1 CASSLEGDTYEQYF TGCGCCAGCAGCTTGGAGGGGGACACCTACGAGCAGTACTTC
TRBD1 TRBJ1-5 - 13 TRBV19 CASSMDRDQPQHF TGTGCCAGTAGTATGGACAGGGATCAGCCCCAGCATTTT
- TRBJ2-7 - 14 TRBV5-1 CASSPRLRIYEQYF TGCGCCAGCAGCCCAAGACTCCGAATCTACGAGCAGTACTTC
- TRBJ1-2 - 13 TRBV11-2 CASSLDRGFGYTF TGTGCCAGCAGCCTAGACCGGGGTTTTGGCTACACCTTC
- TRBJ1-1 - 15 TRBV6-5 CASSSTPGVNTEAFF TGTGCCAGCAGCTCCACTCCGGGAGTGAACACTGAAGCTTTCTTT
- TRBJ1-1 - 11 TRBV2 CASKLDTEAFF TGTGCCAGCAAGCTTGACACTGAAGCTTTCTTT
- TRBJ1-5 - 16 TRBV19 CASSHPDRASNQPQHF TGTGCCAGTAGTCACCCAGACAGAGCAAGCAATCAGCCCCAGCATTTT
TRBD2 TRBJ2-1 - 15 TRBV4-1 CASSHEKREYNEQFF TGCGCCAGCAGCCACGAAAAGCGGGAGTACAATGAGCAGTTCTTC
TRBD2 TRBJ2-7 - 15 TRBV5-4 CASSPGLAGTYEQYF TGTGCCAGCAGCCCGGGACTAGCGGGAACCTACGAGCAGTACTTC
- TRBJ2-2 - 13 TRBV7-9 CASSYRVDGELFF TGTGCCAGCAGTTACAGGGTAGACGGGGAGCTGTTTTTT
- TRBJ1-1 - 15 TRBV5-4 CASSLDRGDPTEAFF TGTGCCAGCAGCTTGGACCGGGGGGACCCCACTGAAGCTTTCTTT
- TRBJ1-2 once 13 TRBV11-3 CASSLGPGYGYTF TGTGCCAGCAGCTTAGGTCCAGGCTATGGCTACACCTTC
- TRBJ2-2 - 14 TRBV6-4 CASSDSTGTGELFF TGTGCCAGCAGTGACTCGACAGGCACCGGGGAGCTGTTTTTT
TRBD1 TRBJ1-1 - 16 TRBV5-1 CASSGGTGGMNTEAFF TGCGCCAGCAGCGGGGGGACAGGGGGAATGAACACTGAAGCTTTCTTT
TRBD1 TRBJ1-5 - 15 TRBV6-4 CASSETGAPNQPQHF TGTGCCAGCAGTGAGACAGGGGCCCCCAATCAGCCCCAGCATTTT
- TRBJ1-1 - 13 TRBV13 CASSPNLPSQAFF TGTGCCAGCAGCCCTAACCTCCCCTCTCAAGCTTTCTTT
TRBD1 TRBJ1-1 - 18 TRBV27 CASSDPLQTGTGSSEAFF TGTGCCAGTTCCGACCCCCTACAGACCGGGACAGGAAGTAGCGAAGCTTTCTTT
- TRBJ2-7 - 16 TRBV4-3 CASSPLSGGSSYEQYF TGCGCCAGCAGCCCCCTCTCCGGGGGAAGCTCCTACGAGCAGTACTTC
- TRBJ1-2 - 17 TRBV4-1 CASSHHFVVPGMKGYTF TGCGCCAGCAGCCACCACTTCGTCGTTCCGGGGATGAAAGGCTACACCTTC
- TRBJ2-7 - 11 TRBV20-1 CSGQFHHEQYF TGCAGTGGGCAGTTTCACCACGAGCAGTACTTC
- TRBJ2-7 - 15 TRBV4-2 CASSQVSSGSYEQYF TGTGCCAGCAGCCAAGTTTCGAGCGGATCCTACGAGCAGTACTTC
TRBD1 TRBJ1-4 - 14 TRBV19 CASSGGGTDEKLFF TGTGCCAGTAGCGGGGGGGGGACAGATGAAAAACTGTTTTTT
TRBD1 TRBJ2-7 - 14 TRBV29-1 CSGWGQGGNYEQYF TGCAGCGGGTGGGGACAGGGGGGAAACTACGAGCAGTACTTC
- TRBJ1-1 - 15 TRBV28 CASSPPDRLNTEAFF TGTGCCAGCAGTCCCCCCGACAGGCTGAACACTGAAGCTTTCTTT
TRBD2 TRBJ2-7 - 16 TRBV11-2 CASSFQTSGSGDEQYF TGTGCCAGCAGTTTCCAGACTAGCGGGAGCGGCGACGAGCAGTACTTC
- TRBJ1-2 - 12 TRBV5-4 CASSTELYGYTF TGTGCCAGCAGTACAGAACTCTATGGCTACACCTTC
- TRBJ1-2 - 14 TRBV4-3 CASSQERIEGGYTF TGCGCCAGCAGCCAAGAGCGGATAGAAGGTGGCTACACCTTC
TRBD2 TRBJ2-1 - 15 TRBV28 CASSRRTSGDNEQFF TGTGCCAGCAGTCGCCGGACTAGCGGAGACAATGAGCAGTTCTTC